This TCR beta chain appears in the sequencing data of a study of identical twins. The germline gives CDR1 MNHNS, CDR2 SASEGT. This CDR3 is built from 17 residues. The ends lost 7 bases at V and 0 bases at J; junction bases unmatched: 11. TCRdb reprocessed the 5' RACE reads via MiXCR and lists one record per CDR3 protein. The sample has 200,000 to 300,000 distinct CDR3 sequences, roughly 13% seen once. A further study also used this sample, focusing on yellow fever vaccine responses in identical twins.

This receptor was obtained from a woman aged 18-29 years in good health. The V gene is TRBV6-1, the J gene TRBJ2-3, with 9 bases that match TRBD1. Specimen: memory (CD45RO+) T cells sorted from blood. In nucleotides, the CDR3 is TGTGCCAGCAAGAAGGACAGGGGCGATTGGAGCACAGATACGCAGTATTTT. This translates into CASKKDRGDWSTDTQYF.